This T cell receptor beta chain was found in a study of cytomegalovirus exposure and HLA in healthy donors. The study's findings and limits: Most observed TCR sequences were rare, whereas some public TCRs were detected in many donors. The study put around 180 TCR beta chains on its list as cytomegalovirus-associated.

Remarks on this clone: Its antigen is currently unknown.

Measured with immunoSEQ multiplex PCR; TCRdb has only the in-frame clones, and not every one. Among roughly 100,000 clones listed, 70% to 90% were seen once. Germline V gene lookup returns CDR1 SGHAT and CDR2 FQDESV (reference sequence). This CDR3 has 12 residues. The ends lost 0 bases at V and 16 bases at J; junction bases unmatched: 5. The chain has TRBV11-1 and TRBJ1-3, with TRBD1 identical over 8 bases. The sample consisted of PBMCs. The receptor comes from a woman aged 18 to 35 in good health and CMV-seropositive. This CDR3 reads CASSLAPGQEYF. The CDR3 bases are TGTGCCAGCAGCTTAGCTCCGGGACAGGAGTATTTT.